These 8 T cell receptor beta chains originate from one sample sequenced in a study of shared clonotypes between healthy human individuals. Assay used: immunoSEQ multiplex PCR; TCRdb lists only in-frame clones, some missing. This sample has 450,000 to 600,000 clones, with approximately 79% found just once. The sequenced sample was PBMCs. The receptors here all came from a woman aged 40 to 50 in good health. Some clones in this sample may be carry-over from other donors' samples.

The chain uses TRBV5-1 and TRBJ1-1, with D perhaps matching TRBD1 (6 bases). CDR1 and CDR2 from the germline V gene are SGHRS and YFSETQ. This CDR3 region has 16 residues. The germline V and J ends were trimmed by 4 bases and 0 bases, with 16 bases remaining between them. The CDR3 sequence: CASSRGRGQVNTEAFF. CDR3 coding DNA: TGCGCCAGCAGCCGGGGCCGGGGGCAGGTGAACACTGAAGCTTTCTTT.

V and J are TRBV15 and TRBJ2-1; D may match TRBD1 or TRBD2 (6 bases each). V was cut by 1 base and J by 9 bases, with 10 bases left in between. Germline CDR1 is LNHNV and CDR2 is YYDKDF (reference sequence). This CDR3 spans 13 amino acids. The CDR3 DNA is TGTGCCACCAGCAGAGGGGGGGCTTTTGAGCAGTTCTTC. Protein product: CATSRGGAFEQFF.

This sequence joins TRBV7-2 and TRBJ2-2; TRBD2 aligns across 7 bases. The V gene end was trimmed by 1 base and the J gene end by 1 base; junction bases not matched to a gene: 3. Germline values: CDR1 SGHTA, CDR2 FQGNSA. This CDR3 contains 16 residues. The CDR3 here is CASSLVGGGNTGELFF. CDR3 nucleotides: TGTGCCAGCAGCTTAGTTGGCGGGGGGAACACCGGGGAGCTGTTTTTT.

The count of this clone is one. The CDR3 is CASSFKASSYEQYF. The CDR3 nucleotides are TGTGCCAGCAGTTTCAAAGCGAGCTCCTACGAGCAGTACTTC. The V and J genes are TRBV27 and TRBJ2-7; D remains ambiguous. The V end was cut by 3 bases, the J end by 0 bases, with 9 bases between. Per the germline V gene, CDR1 is MNHEY and CDR2 is SMNVEV (reference sequence). The CDR3 has 14 amino acids.

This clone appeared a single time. The CDR3 region is CASSLVLAGVTDTQYF. DNA of the CDR3: TGTGCCAGCAGCTTAGTGCTAGCGGGAGTCACAGATACGCAGTATTTT. The chain is built from TRBV7-7 and TRBJ2-3; 10 bases match TRBD2. The CDR3 consists of 16 residues. Germline V gene lookup returns CDR1 SSHAT and CDR2 FNYEAQ (reference sequence). The V gene end was trimmed by 1 base and the J gene end by 2 bases; junction bases not matched to a gene: 3.

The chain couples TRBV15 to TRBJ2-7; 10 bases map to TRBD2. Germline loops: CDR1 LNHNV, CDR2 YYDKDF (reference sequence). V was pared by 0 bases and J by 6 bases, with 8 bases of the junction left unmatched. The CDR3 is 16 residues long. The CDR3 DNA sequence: TGTGCCACCAGCAGAGATTGGGCTAGCGGGAGCGGCGAGCAGTACTTC. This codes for CATSRDWASGSGEQYF.

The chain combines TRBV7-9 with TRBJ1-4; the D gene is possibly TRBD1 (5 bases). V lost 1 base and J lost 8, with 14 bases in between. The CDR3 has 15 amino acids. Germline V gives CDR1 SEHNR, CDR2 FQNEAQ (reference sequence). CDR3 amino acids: CASSLVDQGEEKLFF. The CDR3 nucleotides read TGTGCCAGCAGCTTAGTAGACCAGGGCGAGGAAAAACTGTTTTTT.

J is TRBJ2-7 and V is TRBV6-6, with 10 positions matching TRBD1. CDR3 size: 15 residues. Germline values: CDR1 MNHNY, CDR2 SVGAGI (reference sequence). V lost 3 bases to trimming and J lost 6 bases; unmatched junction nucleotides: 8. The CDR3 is CASSYNRDRGSEQYF. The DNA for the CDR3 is TGTGCCAGCAGTTATAACCGGGACAGGGGTAGCGAGCAGTACTTC.